A single T cell receptor (beta chain) is shown here with its context. Authors' analysis steps: Using reference gene primer amplification, nucleated cell counts were estimated. Produced via immunoSEQ multiplex PCR; TCRdb's table is partial and in-frame only. Clone size and the V and J calls come from that table; the DNA yielded D and trimming. Among about 200,000 clones listed, around 85% were seen once. The sample originates from a study of blood T cell repertoires in COVID-19. About the study: Samples of COVID-19 (acute and convalescent) were obtained from the United States, Italy and Spain. PBMCs, B-cell-depleted T cells, or T cells were the source of the cDNA or gDNA that made up the material.

CDR1 and CDR2 (germline): SGHRS, YFSETQ. The CDR3 totals 16 residues. The V gene end was trimmed by 3 bases and the J gene end by 0 bases; junction bases not matched to a gene: 6. This sequence joins TRBV5-1 and TRBJ1-1, with 9 bases fitting TRBD1. The sequenced material came from peripheral blood. The receptor's source is a woman aged 70-85 years with acute or convalescent COVID-19. CDR3 DNA sequence: TGCGCCAGCAGCTCCACAGGGGGCCTAATGAACACTGAAGCTTTCTTT. Protein: CASSSTGGLMNTEAFF.